The 7 T cell receptor beta chains below all came from one sample that was sequenced in a study of control samples from healthy donors and cancer patients. Clones were read by immunoSEQ multiplex PCR, and TCRdb kept only the in-frame ones, dropping some. The sample lists some 140,000 clones; roughly 94% were seen once. What was sequenced was PBMCs. These receptor sequences come from a man aged 55 to 70 with colorectal cancer.

J is TRBJ2-7 and V is TRBV7-2; 9 bases line up with TRBD1. Germline CDR1 reads SGHTA; CDR2 reads FQGNSA. This CDR3 has 14 amino acids. Trimming took 4 bases from V and 4 from J; bases not matched to a gene: 5. This CDR3 is CASSSPGTGYEQYF. In nucleotides, the CDR3 is TGTGCCAGCAGCTCTCCCGGGACAGGGTACGAGCAGTACTTC.

The gene calls are TRBV7-2 and TRBJ1-1, with D possibly matching TRBD1 (5 bases). Per the germline V gene, CDR1 is SGHTA and CDR2 is FQGNSA. CDR3 length: 15 amino acids. The V end was cut by 7 bases, the J end by 2 bases, with 17 bases between. The CDR3 spells CASNLGGRPNTEAFF. The CDR3 DNA follows: TGTGCCAGCAACCTCGGGGGGAGACCCAACACTGAAGCTTTCTTT.

This clone was found once. This rearrangement joins TRBV11-2 to TRBJ2-4; the D gene is possibly TRBD2 (5 bases). The germline V gene encodes CDR1 SGHAT and CDR2 FQNNGV. V lost 1 base and J 8 bases, leaving 12 bases between the germline ends. This CDR3 has 14 residues. In DNA, the CDR3 is TGTGCCAGCAGCTTAGCCGGGGTGGTCGACATTCAGTACTTC. As protein: CASSLAGVVDIQYF. Based on the CDR3 plus reference TRBV11-2 and TRBJ2-4, the full variable domain is EAGVAQSPRYKIIEKRQSVAFWCNPISGHATLYWYQQILGQGPKLLIQFQNNGVVDDSQLPKDRFSAERLKGVDSTLKIQPAKLEDSAVYLCASSLAGVVDIQYFGAGTRLSVL.

V usage is TRBV6-5 and J usage is TRBJ1-2; 8 bases match TRBD1. Unmatched junction bases numbered 5, after V lost 4 bases and J lost 7 bases. In germline, CDR1 is MNHEY, CDR2 SVGAGI. CDR3 size: 13 residues. CDR3 DNA: TGTGCCAGCAGTTCAGGGGGCCCCAGTGGCTACACCTTC. This sequence encodes CASSSGGPSGYTF.

The rearrangement joins TRBV24-1 to TRBJ1-1; TRBD1 matches at 9 bases. In germline, CDR1 is KGHDR, CDR2 SFDVKD. The CDR3 totals 17 residues. With V trimmed by 3 bases and J by 0 bases, 7 bases remained unmatched. The CDR3 DNA reads TGTGCCACCAGTGATCTGGGACAGGGTATAATGAACACTGAAGCTTTCTTT. Protein sequence: CATSDLGQGIMNTEAFF.

The chain carries TRBV30 and TRBJ1-5, with D possibly matching TRBD1 (6 bases). Trimming removed 2 bases from V and 0 bases from J, with 11 bases in between. The length of the CDR3 is 15 residues. The germline CDR1 and CDR2 sequences are GTSNPN and SVGIG (reference sequence). CDR3 residues: CAWSRGVNSNQPQHF. The CDR3 bases are TGTGCCTGGAGTAGGGGGGTAAATAGCAATCAGCCCCAGCATTTT.

The gene calls are TRBV7-5 and TRBJ1-2. TRBV7-5 is noted as a pseudogene. CDR3 length: 13 residues. CDR3 loop: CARSLETNYGYTF. DNA of the CDR3: TGTGCCAGAAGCTTAGAAACTAACTATGGCTACACCTTC.